The 30 T cell receptor beta chains below were found in one sample sequenced in a study of PD-1 blockade in mismatch repair-deficient tumors. The protocol was immunoSEQ multiplex PCR, while the TCRdb copy is restricted to in-frame clones and leaves out a portion. The data contain approximately 38,000 clones, about 76% of them seen just once; the ten biggest clones take up roughly 22%. The sequences come from peripheral blood, collected 4 weeks after starting pembrolizumab. Receptors were obtained from an adult with mismatch repair-deficient cancer.

The chain employs TRBV6-5 and TRBJ2-7; D might be TRBD2 (5 bases). The CDR3 is 14 amino acids. Looked up from germline, CDR1 is MNHEY and CDR2 is SVGAGI. V gave up 2 bases and J gave up 2 bases, with 10 bases separating them. The CDR3 region has the DNA TGTGCCAGCAGTTACCGAGGGTGGACCTACGAGCAGTACTTC. This codes for CASSYRGWTYEQYF.

This chain joins TRBV5-1 and TRBJ2-2, with D possibly matching TRBD1 (6 bases). Germline V CDR1 and CDR2: SGHRS, YFSETQ. V dropped 3 bases and J dropped 2 bases, with 14 bases sitting between them. This CDR3 has 16 amino acids. The CDR3 loop is CASSSDRYSNTGELFF. CDR3 bases: TGCGCCAGCAGCTCAGACAGGTATTCAAACACCGGGGAGCTGTTTTTT.

The gene calls are TRBV30 and TRBJ2-7, with a weak D call TRBD2 (6 bases). The germline V gene has CDR1 GTSNPN and CDR2 SVGIG (reference sequence). Trimming pared 3 bases from V and 5 bases from J, leaving 17 bases between. The CDR3 is 14 amino acids. The CDR3 reads CAWRAGLGLNEQYF. CDR3 DNA sequence: TGTGCCTGGAGAGCGGGTTTAGGGTTGAACGAGCAGTACTTC.

The V and J genes are TRBV7-8 and TRBJ2-7; perhaps TRBD2 as D (6 bases). This CDR3 comprises 13 residues. The V end was cut by 4 bases, the J end by 7 bases, with 14 bases between. Per the germline V gene, CDR1 is SGHVS and CDR2 is FQNEAQ. CDR3 region: CASSSGTRGEQYF. CDR3 DNA: TGTGCCAGCAGCTCCGGGACGCGGGGAGAGCAGTACTTC.

The chain recombines TRBV5-8 with TRBJ2-3, with TRBD2 identical over 11 bases. The CDR3 sequence is 15 residues long. After removal of 4 bases from V and 3 bases from J, the junction contained 4 bases not matched to a gene. The germline V gene has CDR1 SGHTS and CDR2 YDEGEE. This CDR3 is CASSPGLAETDTQYF. Here the CDR3 DNA reads TGTGCCAGCAGCCCGGGACTAGCGGAAACAGATACGCAGTATTTT.

This clone was counted once. The chain joins TRBV5-4 to TRBJ2-7; D unresolved. Germline V gene sequence: CDR1 SGHNT, CDR2 YYREEE (reference sequence). Trimming shortened V by 1 base and J by 4 bases, and 12 bases separated the two germline ends. This CDR3 is 14 amino acids long. CDR3 sequence (DNA): TGTGCCAGCAGCTTGACCCCTAGATCTTACGAGCAGTACTTC. It specifies CASSLTPRSYEQYF.

This chain joins TRBV10-3 and TRBJ1-1; TRBD1 aligns across 7 bases. The CDR3 sequence is 14 residues long. Germline CDR1 is ENHRY and CDR2 is SYGVKD. Losses at the gene ends were 0 bases for V and 3 bases for J; bases not matched to a gene: 1. CDR3 DNA sequence: TGTGCCATCAGTGAGTCTGGACAGGACACTGAAGCTTTCTTT. It translates to CAISESGQDTEAFF.

The chain combines TRBV7-9 with TRBJ2-5; 8 bases are shared with TRBD1. Per germline, CDR1 SEHNR and CDR2 FQNEAQ (reference sequence). The CDR3 is 15 residues long. The V and J ends lost 5 bases and 5 bases, in that order; junction bases with no gene match: 10. The CDR3 DNA sequence: TGTGCCAGCAGCGAACGGACAGGGTATGGGGAGACCCAGTACTTC. Protein product: CASSERTGYGETQYF.

CDR3 sequence: CASSSRVADTQYF. The CDR3 DNA sequence: TGTGCCAGCAGTTCCAGGGTAGCAGATACGCAGTATTTT. The chain recombines TRBV6-6 with TRBJ2-3; D is perhaps TRBD1 (5 bases). The CDR3 is 13 amino acids. With 4 bases removed from V and 4 bases from J, the gap between germline ends came to 9 bases. Looked up from germline, CDR1 is MNHNY and CDR2 is SVGAGI (reference sequence).

The chain uses TRBV5-1 and TRBJ2-3; 9 nucleotides match TRBD2. The CDR3 is 16 residues long. V lost 2 bases and J lost 4; bases outside the gene matches: 8. Germline assignment: CDR1 SGHRS and CDR2 YFSETQ. CDR3 amino acids: CASSFGVAGVSDTQYF. CDR3 nucleotides: TGCGCCAGCAGCTTCGGAGTAGCGGGAGTATCAGATACGCAGTATTTT.

The chain is built from TRBV11-3 and TRBJ2-5; D is unresolved. The V and J ends lost 2 bases and 3 bases respectively, with 7 bases between them. The CDR3 is made up of 13 amino acids. In germline, CDR1 is SGHNT, CDR2 YENEEA. In DNA form, the CDR3 reads TGTGCCAGCAGCTTAATGACGGAAGAGACCCAGTACTTC. Residues: CASSLMTEETQYF.

The chain carries TRBV29-1 and TRBJ2-3, with D perhaps matching TRBD1 (5 bases). Germline V gene data show CDR1 as SQVTM and CDR2 as ANQGSEA. Trimming removed 0 bases from V and 6 bases from J, with 10 bases in between. This CDR3 contains 13 residues. Written as DNA, the CDR3 is TGCAGCGTTGAAGATCAGGGTCTGGATACGCAGTATTTT. This codes for CSVEDQGLDTQYF.

The gene calls are TRBV4-3 and TRBJ2-1, with 12 bases matching TRBD2. With 1 base clipped from V and 3 bases from J, the junction kept 7 bases outside the gene matches. The CDR3 loop spans 18 amino acids. CDR1 is LGHNA and CDR2 is YSLEER in the germline V gene. The CDR3 region is CASSQVLAGGPFYNEQFF. DNA for the CDR3: TGCGCCAGCAGCCAAGTCCTAGCGGGAGGGCCTTTCTACAATGAGCAGTTCTTC.

The V call is TRBV19, the J call TRBJ1-5; D is uncertain. Germline CDR1 reads LNHDA; CDR2 reads SQIVND (reference sequence). V was pared by 3 bases and J by 7 bases, with 10 bases between. The length of the CDR3 is 13 residues. CDR3 nucleotides: TGTGCCAGTAGTATTCAGGAGGCACAGCCCCAGCATTTT. This codes for CASSIQEAQPQHF.

This clone turned up a few times. The V gene is TRBV20-1, the J gene TRBJ2-7; maybe TRBD1 (5 bases). Germline CDR1 DFQATT, CDR2 SNEGSKA (reference sequence). With 4 bases removed from V and 2 bases from J, the gap between germline ends came to 6 bases. This CDR3 has 11 residues. CDR3: CSATGTYEQYF. The CDR3 DNA reads TGCAGTGCTACAGGGACCTACGAGCAGTACTTC.

The chain has TRBV6-6 and TRBJ2-7; D remains unclear. Trimming cost V 4 bases and J 4 bases, with 8 bases left between them. CDR3 length: 12 amino acids. Looked up from germline, CDR1 is MNHNY and CDR2 is SVGAGI (reference sequence). CDR3 in DNA: TGTGCCAGCAGTTCTATAATTTACGAGCAGTACTTC. Amino acid sequence: CASSSIIYEQYF.

The chain links TRBV7-9 to TRBJ2-3, with 10 bases aligning to TRBD1. The CDR3 has 14 residues. Germline loops: CDR1 SEHNR, CDR2 FQNEAQ (reference sequence). Trimming at V came to 3 bases and at J to 4 bases, leaving 1 base not matched to a gene. For the CDR3, the DNA is TGTGCCAGCAGCTTTGGACAGGGGGCAGATACGCAGTATTTT. This translates into CASSFGQGADTQYF.

The chain links TRBV9 to TRBJ2-3, with a possible D match to TRBD1 (6 bases). This CDR3 is built from 14 residues. Germline CDR1 reads SGDLS; CDR2 reads YYNGEE. V was shortened by 3 bases and J by 6 bases, with 14 bases between the two germline ends. The CDR3 coding sequence is TGTGCCAGCAGCGCCAGGACAGCGGTGGATACGCAGTATTTT. Translating it yields CASSARTAVDTQYF.

This chain links TRBV6-4 with TRBJ2-1; tentative D call: TRBD2 (5 bases). The germline V gene has CDR1 MRHNA and CDR2 SNTAGT. V lost 5 bases, J lost 6 bases, and 11 bases lay in between. The CDR3 runs 13 residues. CDR3 residues: CASSYRTSNEQFF. Written as DNA, the CDR3 is TGTGCCAGCAGTTACCGAACTAGCAATGAGCAGTTCTTC.

The chain has TRBV6-6 and TRBJ1-5; D perhaps matches TRBD1 (5 bases). Trimming cost V 2 bases and J 2 bases, with 10 bases left between them. The CDR3 runs to 15 residues. Germline-derived CDR1 and CDR2 are MNHNY and SVGAGI (reference sequence). Here the CDR3 reads CASSYGGEGNQPQHF. The CDR3 DNA follows: TGTGCCAGCAGTTACGGGGGGGAGGGCAATCAGCCCCAGCATTTT.

The chain uses TRBV7-2 and TRBJ2-3, with unresolved D. The CDR3 runs to 15 residues. Trimming took 5 bases from V and 5 from J, leaving 17 bases between them. Germline lookup yields CDR1 SGHTA and CDR2 FQGNSA. CDR3 DNA sequence: TGTGCCAGCAGCCCTCAGTACGGACCGGGAGATACGCAGTATTTT. It codes for CASSPQYGPGDTQYF.

The rearrangement uses TRBV6-8 and TRBJ1-2, with a tentative D call TRBD1 (5 bases). Germline CDR1 and CDR2: MNHGY and SAAAGT. Trimming left V 7 bases short and J 5 bases short, with 14 bases between. CDR3 size: 13 residues. CDR3: CASTEGGVYGYTF. As DNA, the CDR3 is TGTGCCAGCACCGAAGGAGGGGTATATGGCTACACCTTC.

CDR3 loop: CASSVGSGELFF. The CDR3, as DNA: TGTGCCAGCAGCGTAGGGTCCGGGGAGCTGTTTTTT. The V and J genes are TRBV9 and TRBJ2-2; no clear D. Germline values: CDR1 SGDLS, CDR2 YYNGEE. Between the trimmed V and J ends, which lost 0 bases and 6 bases, there was a span of 3 bases. The CDR3 length is 12 residues.

Comment on this clone: Other DNA sequences in this sample translate to the same CDR3. The chain uses TRBV19 and TRBJ2-7, with a weak D call TRBD1 (5 bases). Looked up from germline, CDR1 is LNHDA and CDR2 is SQIVND (reference sequence). This CDR3 contains 14 residues. Trimming cost V 1 base and J 4 bases, with 11 bases left between them. DNA for the CDR3: TGTGCCAGTAGTATAGGCCAGGGTGGGTACGAGCAGTACTTC. It specifies CASSIGQGGYEQYF.

The rearrangement joins TRBV11-3 to TRBJ2-5; 7 bases map to TRBD2. CDR3 length: 16 amino acids. V gave up 4 bases and J gave up 5 bases; unmatched junction bases: 13. Germline V lookup: CDR1 SGHNT, CDR2 YENEEA. Here the CDR3 reads CASSSGLGGRWETQYF. The CDR3 DNA is TGTGCCAGCAGCTCCGGCCTGGGCGGGAGATGGGAGACCCAGTACTTC.

V is TRBV5-6 and J is TRBJ2-5; 9 bases fit TRBD1. Germline V CDR1 and CDR2: SGHDT, YYEEEE. The CDR3 has 17 residues. The ends lost 0 bases at V and 1 base at J; junction bases unmatched: 7. The CDR3 DNA sequence: TGTGCCAGCAGCTTGGTGGGACAGGGCTACGGCCAAGAGACCCAGTACTTC. It specifies CASSLVGQGYGQETQYF.

This clone occurred once. The chain is built from TRBV27 and TRBJ2-7, with 8 positions matching TRBD1. Germline assignment: CDR1 MNHEY and CDR2 SMNVEV (reference sequence). J lost 3 bases, V lost 3 bases, and 4 bases had no gene match. The CDR3 has 14 residues. The CDR3 reads CASSFRGQSYEQYF. In DNA form, the CDR3 reads TGTGCCAGCAGTTTCAGGGGGCAGAGCTACGAGCAGTACTTC.

The chain couples TRBV7-6 to TRBJ1-1; possible D gene TRBD1, 5 bases. Trimming left V 5 bases short and J 7 bases short, with 14 bases between. CDR3 length: 13 residues. Germline CDR1 is SGHVS and CDR2 is FNYEAQ. CDR3 region: CASSQGRDGEAFF. The DNA for the CDR3 is TGTGCCAGCAGCCAAGGCCGGGACGGTGAAGCTTTCTTT. Filled out from reference TRBV7-6 and TRBJ1-1, the complete variable domain reads GAGVSQSPRYKVTKRGQDVALRCDPISGHVSLYWYRQALGQGPEFLTYFNYEAQQDKSGLPNDRFSAERPEGSISTLTIQRTEQRDSAMYRCASSQGRDGEAFFGQGTRLTVV.

The chain joins TRBV4-1 to TRBJ2-7; 10 bases are shared with TRBD2. Per the germline V gene, CDR1 is MGHRA and CDR2 is YSYEKL. CDR3 length equals 20 residues. V was clipped by 0 bases and J by 2 bases; unmatched bases: 16. This CDR3 reads CASSQEKLAGTRGAAYEQYF. CDR3 DNA sequence: TGCGCCAGCAGCCAAGAGAAACTAGCGGGGACGAGGGGGGCGGCCTACGAGCAGTACTTC.

The gene calls are TRBV7-8 and TRBJ2-4; 7 bases agree with TRBD1. The germline gives CDR1 SGHVS, CDR2 FQNEAQ. The CDR3 is made up of 14 amino acids. J lost 8 bases, V lost 3 bases, and 7 bases had no gene match. The CDR3 bases are TGTGCCAGCAGCTTCGCAGACAGGGCAGACATTCAGTACTTC. Translated: CASSFADRADIQYF.